These T cell receptor beta chains were read from a single sample in a study of CD8 T cells in Susac syndrome. Via MiXCR, TCRdb re-called the immunoSEQ multiplex PCR reads, giving one row per CDR3 protein. The sample shows some 260,000 distinct CDR3 sequences, around 84% of them seen only once. Material for sequencing was CD8+ T cells from PBMCs. These receptors were obtained from a human donor with multiple sclerosis. Each CDR3 is given with its conserved first and last residue. D genes are given only for firm matches. Size is stated for part of the rows, as once, few or many counts, or as a class when the clone is expanded.

CDR3aa: CASSLALRVPTGGELFF; CDR3nt: TGTGCCAGCAGTTTGGCGTTGCGGGTACCGACGGGCGGGGAGCTGTTTTTT; len: 17; abundance: .; j_gene: TRBJ2-2; v_gene: TRBV28; d_gene: .
CDR3aa: CASSLDRTRRDGETQYF; CDR3nt: TGTGCCAGCAGCTTGGACCGGACACGCAGGGATGGAGAGACCCAGTACTTC; len: 17; abundance: .; j_gene: TRBJ2-5; v_gene: TRBV5-4; d_gene: .
CDR3aa: CASSSIRGNEGYTF; CDR3nt: TGTGCCAGCAGTTCCATCAGGGGAAATGAAGGCTACACCTTC; len: 14; abundance: .; j_gene: TRBJ1-2; v_gene: TRBV27; d_gene: .
CDR3aa: CAWRGRGSTEAFF; CDR3nt: TGTGCCTGGAGGGGAAGGGGGAGCACTGAAGCTTTCTTT; len: 13; abundance: .; j_gene: TRBJ1-1; v_gene: TRBV30; d_gene: .
CDR3aa: CASAKSRGTGYHNEQFF; CDR3nt: TGTGCCAGCGCAAAATCCCGGGGGACAGGGTACCACAATGAGCAGTTCTTC; len: 17; abundance: once; j_gene: TRBJ2-1; v_gene: TRBV28; d_gene: TRBD1
CDR3aa: CASSLGRGGLIKVYEQYF; CDR3nt: TGTGCCAGCAGTTTAGGTCGCGGGGGGCTGATTAAGGTCTACGAGCAGTACTTC; len: 18; abundance: .; j_gene: TRBJ2-7; v_gene: TRBV12-3/TRBV12-4; d_gene: TRBD2
CDR3aa: CAWSVRRDSHTGELFF; CDR3nt: TGTGCCTGGAGTGTACGACGGGACTCCCACACCGGGGAGCTGTTTTTT; len: 16; abundance: .; j_gene: TRBJ2-2; v_gene: TRBV30; d_gene: .
CDR3aa: CAWRKREAYEQYF; CDR3nt: TGTGCCTGGAGAAAGCGGGAGGCCTACGAGCAGTACTTC; len: 13; abundance: .; j_gene: TRBJ2-7; v_gene: TRBV30; d_gene: TRBD2
CDR3aa: CASSPVAGSAYNEQFF; CDR3nt: TGTGCCAGCAGCCCCGTAGCGGGATCGGCCTACAATGAGCAGTTCTTC; len: 16; abundance: .; j_gene: TRBJ2-1; v_gene: TRBV9; d_gene: TRBD2
CDR3aa: CASSSRADQPQHF; CDR3nt: TGTGCCAGCAGTTCCAGGGCAGATCAGCCCCAGCATTTT; len: 13; abundance: once; j_gene: TRBJ1-5; v_gene: TRBV27; d_gene: .
CDR3aa: CASSPGTGGGLTDTQYF; CDR3nt: TGTGCCAGCAGTCCCGGGACTGGCGGGGGCCTCACAGATACGCAGTATTTT; len: 17; abundance: .; j_gene: TRBJ2-3; v_gene: TRBV6-1; d_gene: .
CDR3aa: CASRVLSGRNLAQYF; CDR3nt: TGTGCCAGCAGGGTCCTTAGCGGGAGGAATCTTGCGCAGTATTTT; len: 15; abundance: .; j_gene: TRBJ2-3; v_gene: TRBV28; d_gene: TRBD2
CDR3aa: CASRIRPWARDYNSPLHF; CDR3nt: TGTGCCAGCAGGATAAGGCCTTGGGCCAGGGATTATAATTCACCCCTCCACTTT; len: 18; abundance: .; j_gene: TRBJ1-6; v_gene: TRBV28; d_gene: .
CDR3aa: CSAGLAFSPIGRYEQYF; CDR3nt: TGCAGTGCCGGACTAGCCTTTTCCCCCATTGGGCGATACGAGCAGTACTTC; len: 17; abundance: .; j_gene: TRBJ2-7; v_gene: TRBV20-1; d_gene: TRBD2
CDR3aa: CASSPRASGGYEQYF; CDR3nt: TGTGCCAGCAGCCCCCGGGCTAGCGGGGGCTACGAGCAGTACTTC; len: 15; abundance: .; j_gene: TRBJ2-7; v_gene: TRBV3-1; d_gene: TRBD2
CDR3aa: CASSLKEQFF; CDR3nt: TGTGCCAGCAGCTTGAAGGAGCAGTTCTTC; len: 10; abundance: .; j_gene: TRBJ2-1; v_gene: TRBV7-9; d_gene: .
CDR3aa: CASSLFPAGGEQETQYF; CDR3nt: TGTGCCAGCAGCTTATTCCCAGCGGGAGGGGAACAAGAGACCCAGTACTTC; len: 17; abundance: .; j_gene: TRBJ2-5; v_gene: TRBV7-6; d_gene: TRBD2
CDR3aa: CASSPRSDEQYF; CDR3nt: TGTGCCAGCAGCCCCCGAAGCGACGAGCAGTACTTC; len: 12; abundance: .; j_gene: TRBJ2-7; v_gene: TRBV7-9; d_gene: .
CDR3aa: CSADPPGTAYGYTF; CDR3nt: TGCAGTGCAGATCCCCCCGGGACCGCCTATGGCTACACCTTC; len: 14; abundance: .; j_gene: TRBJ1-2; v_gene: TRBV20-1; d_gene: .
CDR3aa: CASSLRQGREQFF; CDR3nt: TGTGCCAGCAGTTTACGACAGGGGCGCGAGCAGTTCTTC; len: 13; abundance: .; j_gene: TRBJ2-1; v_gene: TRBV27; d_gene: TRBD1
CDR3aa: CASSLGQSDQPQHF; CDR3nt: TGTGCCAGCAGTTTGGGACAGTCGGATCAGCCCCAGCATTTT; len: 14; abundance: .; j_gene: TRBJ1-5; v_gene: TRBV27; d_gene: TRBD1
CDR3aa: CAVGGSGEQFF; CDR3nt: TGTGCCGTCGGGGGTTCCGGGGAGCAGTTCTTC; len: 11; abundance: .; j_gene: TRBJ2-1; v_gene: TRBV27; d_gene: .
CDR3aa: CASSLEYGYEQYF; CDR3nt: TGTGCCAGCAGCTTGGAGTACGGCTACGAGCAGTACTTC; len: 13; abundance: once; j_gene: TRBJ2-7; v_gene: TRBV5-5; d_gene: .
CDR3aa: CASSVGTGDYQPQHF; CDR3nt: TGTGCCAGCAGCGTAGGGACAGGGGACTATCAGCCCCAGCATTTT; len: 15; abundance: .; j_gene: TRBJ1-5; v_gene: TRBV9; d_gene: TRBD1
CDR3aa: CASSGTSDYTGELFF; CDR3nt: TGTGCCAGCAGCGGGACCTCCGATTACACCGGGGAGCTGTTTTTT; len: 15; abundance: .; j_gene: TRBJ2-2; v_gene: TRBV13; d_gene: .
CDR3aa: CASSQDPPVSGVDDTQYF; CDR3nt: TGCGCCAGCAGCCAAGATCCCCCGGTTTCGGGAGTGGATGATACGCAGTATTTT; len: 18; abundance: .; j_gene: TRBJ2-3; v_gene: TRBV4-1; d_gene: .
CDR3aa: CASSERTGSGELFF; CDR3nt: TGTGCCAGTAGTGAACGGACAGGGTCCGGGGAGCTGTTTTTT; len: 14; abundance: once; j_gene: TRBJ2-2; v_gene: TRBV19; d_gene: TRBD1
CDR3aa: CAWTGQGSYNSPLHF; CDR3nt: TGTGCATGGACGGGACAGGGGTCCTATAATTCACCCCTCCACTTT; len: 15; abundance: .; j_gene: TRBJ1-6; v_gene: TRBV30; d_gene: TRBD1
CDR3aa: CASSLFTDTQYF; CDR3nt: TGTGCCAGCAGCTTATTCACAGATACGCAGTATTTT; len: 12; abundance: few; j_gene: TRBJ2-3; v_gene: TRBV11-2; d_gene: .
CDR3aa: CATSRSGSSNEQFF; CDR3nt: TGTGCCACCAGCCGTAGCGGGAGTTCGAATGAGCAGTTCTTC; len: 14; abundance: .; j_gene: TRBJ2-1; v_gene: TRBV24-1; d_gene: TRBD2
CDR3aa: CASSLELAGLTGELFF; CDR3nt: TGCGCCAGCAGCTTGGAATTAGCGGGTCTCACCGGGGAGCTGTTTTTT; len: 16; abundance: few; j_gene: TRBJ2-2; v_gene: TRBV5-1; d_gene: TRBD2
CDR3aa: CASSPTMGTNEKLFF; CDR3nt: TGTGCCAGCAGTCCTACGATGGGGACTAATGAAAAACTGTTTTTT; len: 15; abundance: .; j_gene: TRBJ1-4; v_gene: TRBV27; d_gene: .
CDR3aa: CASSSRSGRSAKNIQYF; CDR3nt: TGTGCCAGCAGCTCCCGTAGCGGGAGATCAGCCAAAAACATTCAGTACTTC; len: 17; abundance: .; j_gene: TRBJ2-4; v_gene: TRBV11-2; d_gene: TRBD2
CDR3aa: CASSYPLGRHGELFF; CDR3nt: TGTGCCAGCAGTTATCCCCTGGGGCGGCACGGGGAGCTGTTTTTT; len: 15; abundance: .; j_gene: TRBJ2-2; v_gene: TRBV28; d_gene: .
CDR3aa: CASSGGHPSYNSPLHF; CDR3nt: TGTGCCAGCAGCGGAGGACATCCCTCCTATAATTCACCCCTCCACTTT; len: 16; abundance: .; j_gene: TRBJ1-6; v_gene: TRBV9; d_gene: .
CDR3aa: CASSLVASGASYEQYF; CDR3nt: TGCGCCAGCAGCTTGGTGGCTAGCGGGGCCTCCTACGAGCAGTACTTC; len: 16; abundance: .; j_gene: TRBJ2-7; v_gene: TRBV5-1; d_gene: TRBD2
CDR3aa: CASSPPEGRVDEQYF; CDR3nt: TGTGCCAGCAGCCCCCCAGAGGGGCGCGTTGACGAGCAGTACTTC; len: 15; abundance: .; j_gene: TRBJ2-7; v_gene: TRBV7-9; d_gene: .
CDR3aa: CASKVELGQSSETQYF; CDR3nt: TGTGCCAGCAAGGTAGAGCTTGGACAGTCCTCGGAGACCCAGTACTTC; len: 16; abundance: .; j_gene: TRBJ2-5; v_gene: TRBV28; d_gene: .
CDR3aa: CASSIGIRDTDTQYF; CDR3nt: TGTGCCAGCAGTATAGGGATTCGGGACACAGATACGCAGTATTTT; len: 15; abundance: .; j_gene: TRBJ2-3; v_gene: TRBV28; d_gene: .
CDR3aa: CASILTGESYEQYF; CDR3nt: TGTGCCAGCATTCTGACAGGGGAATCCTACGAGCAGTACTTC; len: 14; abundance: .; j_gene: TRBJ2-7; v_gene: TRBV27; d_gene: TRBD1
CDR3aa: CASIDVNSGNTIYF; CDR3nt: TGTGCCAGTATTGACGTCAACTCTGGAAACACCATATATTTT; len: 14; abundance: .; j_gene: TRBJ1-3; v_gene: TRBV12-3/TRBV12-4; d_gene: .
CDR3aa: CSARDTSGPLYNEQFF; CDR3nt: TGCAGTGCTAGAGATACAAGTGGGCCCCTCTACAATGAGCAGTTCTTC; len: 16; abundance: .; j_gene: TRBJ2-1; v_gene: TRBV20-1; d_gene: .
CDR3aa: CASSHHREGDTGELFF; CDR3nt: TGTGCCAGCAGCCACCACAGGGAGGGGGACACCGGGGAGCTGTTTTTT; len: 16; abundance: once; j_gene: TRBJ2-2; v_gene: TRBV3-1; d_gene: .
CDR3aa: CASSGVGGRANEQYF; CDR3nt: TGTGCCAGCAGCGGGGTTGGCGGGAGGGCCAACGAGCAGTACTTC; len: 15; abundance: .; j_gene: TRBJ2-7; v_gene: TRBV5-8; d_gene: TRBD2
CDR3aa: CASSDKESSTDTQYF; CDR3nt: TGTGCCAGCAGCGACAAAGAATCTAGCACAGATACGCAGTATTTT; len: 15; abundance: .; j_gene: TRBJ2-3; v_gene: TRBV9; d_gene: .
CDR3aa: CASSLADSIPEQYF; CDR3nt: TGTGCCAGCAGCTTAGCGGACTCGATCCCTGAGCAGTACTTC; len: 14; abundance: .; j_gene: TRBJ2-7; v_gene: TRBV7-2; d_gene: .
CDR3aa: CATSRDPARAEKLFF; CDR3nt: TGTGCCACCAGCAGAGATCCGGCCAGGGCTGAAAAACTGTTTTTT; len: 15; abundance: .; j_gene: TRBJ1-4; v_gene: TRBV15; d_gene: .
CDR3aa: CNSADGRVTDTQYF; CDR3nt: TGTAATTCCGCGGACGGGAGGGTCACAGATACGCAGTATTTT; len: 14; abundance: .; j_gene: TRBJ2-3; v_gene: TRBV7-9; d_gene: TRBD2
CDR3aa: CASSFWGDTEAFF; CDR3nt: TGTGCCAGCAGTTTTTGGGGGGACACTGAAGCTTTCTTT; len: 13; abundance: .; j_gene: TRBJ1-1; v_gene: TRBV27; d_gene: .
CDR3aa: CASSPTLGRDTDTQYF; CDR3nt: TGTGCCAGCAGCCCGACCCTGGGCCGGGACACAGATACGCAGTATTTT; len: 16; abundance: .; j_gene: TRBJ2-3; v_gene: TRBV7-3; d_gene: .
CDR3aa: CASSFYEENEQFF; CDR3nt: TGTGCCAGCAGCTTTTATGAGGAAAATGAGCAGTTCTTC; len: 13; abundance: .; j_gene: TRBJ2-1; v_gene: TRBV7-9; d_gene: .
CDR3aa: CASSGGSYEQYF; CDR3nt: TGTGCCAGCAGTGGCGGTTCCTACGAGCAGTACTTC; len: 12; abundance: few; j_gene: TRBJ2-7; v_gene: TRBV27; d_gene: .
CDR3aa: CASSLIGGTDTQYF; CDR3nt: TGTGCCAGCAGTTTGATTGGGGGCACAGATACGCAGTATTTT; len: 14; abundance: few; j_gene: TRBJ2-3; v_gene: TRBV12-3/TRBV12-4; d_gene: .
CDR3aa: CASRKVDSGADTQYF; CDR3nt: TGTGCCAGCAGAAAGGTGGATAGCGGGGCAGATACGCAGTATTTT; len: 15; abundance: .; j_gene: TRBJ2-3; v_gene: TRBV6-1; d_gene: TRBD2
CDR3aa: CASSYSSGGGFNEQFF; CDR3nt: TGTGCCAGCAGTTACTCGAGTGGGGGAGGATTCAATGAGCAGTTCTTC; len: 16; abundance: few; j_gene: TRBJ2-1; v_gene: TRBV6-6; d_gene: .
CDR3aa: CASSHRLPGDTQYF; CDR3nt: TGTGCCAGCAGTCACCGGCTACCTGGGGATACGCAGTATTTT; len: 14; abundance: .; j_gene: TRBJ2-3; v_gene: TRBV28; d_gene: .
CDR3aa: CASSAGADRLPKQGYTF; CDR3nt: TGTGCCAGCAGCGCCGGAGCGGACAGGCTCCCTAAACAGGGCTACACCTTC; len: 17; abundance: .; j_gene: TRBJ1-2; v_gene: TRBV9; d_gene: TRBD1